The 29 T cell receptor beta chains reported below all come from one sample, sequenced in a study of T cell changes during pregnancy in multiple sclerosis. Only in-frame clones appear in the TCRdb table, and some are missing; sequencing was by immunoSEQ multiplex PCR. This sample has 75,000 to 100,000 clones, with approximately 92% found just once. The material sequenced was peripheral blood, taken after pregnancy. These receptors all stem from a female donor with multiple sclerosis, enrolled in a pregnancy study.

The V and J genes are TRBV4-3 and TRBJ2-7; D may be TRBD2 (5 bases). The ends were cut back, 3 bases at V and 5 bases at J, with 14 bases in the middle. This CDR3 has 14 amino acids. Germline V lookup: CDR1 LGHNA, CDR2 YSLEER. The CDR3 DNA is TGCGCCAGCAGCCAGAGGCTCGAGGAGGACGAGCAGTACTTC. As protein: CASSQRLEEDEQYF.

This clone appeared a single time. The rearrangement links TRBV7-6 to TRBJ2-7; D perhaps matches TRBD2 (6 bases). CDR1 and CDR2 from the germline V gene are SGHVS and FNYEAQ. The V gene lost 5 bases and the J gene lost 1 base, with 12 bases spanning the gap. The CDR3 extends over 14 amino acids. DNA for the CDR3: TGTGCCAGCAGCCAATTGGGAGGTTCCTACGAGCAGTACTTC. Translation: CASSQLGGSYEQYF.

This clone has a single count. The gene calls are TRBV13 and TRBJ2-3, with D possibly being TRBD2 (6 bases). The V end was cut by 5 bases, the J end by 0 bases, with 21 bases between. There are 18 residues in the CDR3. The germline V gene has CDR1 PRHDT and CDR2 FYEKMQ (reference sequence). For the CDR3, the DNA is TGTGCCAGCAGCCCCAAGTGGGGTAGCGGAGCTAGCACAGATACGCAGTATTTT. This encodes CASSPKWGSGASTDTQYF. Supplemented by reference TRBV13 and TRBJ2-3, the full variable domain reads AAGVIQSPRHLIKEKRETATLKCYPIPRHDTVYWYQQGPGQDPQFLISFYEKMQSDKGSIPDRFSAQQFSDYHSELNMSSLELGDSALYFCASSPKWGSGASTDTQYFGPGTRLTVL.

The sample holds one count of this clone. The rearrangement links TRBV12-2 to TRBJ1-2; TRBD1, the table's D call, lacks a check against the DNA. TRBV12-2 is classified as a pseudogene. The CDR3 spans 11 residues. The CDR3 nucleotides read TGTGCAAGTCGCTTCAGGCATGGCTACACCTTC. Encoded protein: CASRFRHGYTF.

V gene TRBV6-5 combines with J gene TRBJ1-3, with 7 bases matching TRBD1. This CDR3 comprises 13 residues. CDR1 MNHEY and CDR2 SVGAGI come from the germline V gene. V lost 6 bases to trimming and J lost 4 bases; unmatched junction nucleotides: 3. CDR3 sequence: CASRTGRGNTIYF. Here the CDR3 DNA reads TGTGCCAGCAGGACAGGGCGGGGAAACACCATATATTTT.

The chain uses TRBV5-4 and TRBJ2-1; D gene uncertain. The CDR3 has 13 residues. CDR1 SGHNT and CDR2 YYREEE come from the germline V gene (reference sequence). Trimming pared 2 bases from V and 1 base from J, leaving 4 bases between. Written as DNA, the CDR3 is TGTGCCAGCAGCTTTGAGTCCTACAATGAGCAGTTCTTC. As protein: CASSFESYNEQFF.

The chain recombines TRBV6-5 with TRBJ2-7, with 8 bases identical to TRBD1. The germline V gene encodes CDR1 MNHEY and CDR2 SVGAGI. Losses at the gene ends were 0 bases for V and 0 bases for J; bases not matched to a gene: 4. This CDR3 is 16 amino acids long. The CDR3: CASSYSGQVTSYEQYF. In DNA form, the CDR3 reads TGTGCCAGCAGTTACTCGGGACAGGTAACCTCCTACGAGCAGTACTTC.

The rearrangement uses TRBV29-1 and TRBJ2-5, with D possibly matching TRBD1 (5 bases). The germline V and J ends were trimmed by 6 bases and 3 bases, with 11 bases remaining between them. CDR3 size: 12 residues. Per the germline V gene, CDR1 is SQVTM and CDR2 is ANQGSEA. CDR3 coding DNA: TGCAGCGTGGCAGGGCCTAAAGAGACCCAGTACTTC. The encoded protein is CSVAGPKETQYF.

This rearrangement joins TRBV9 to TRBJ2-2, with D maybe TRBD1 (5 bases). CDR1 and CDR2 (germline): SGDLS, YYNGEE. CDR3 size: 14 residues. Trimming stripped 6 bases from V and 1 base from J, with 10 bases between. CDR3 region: CASTQGENTGELFF. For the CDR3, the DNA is TGTGCCAGCACCCAGGGTGAGAACACCGGGGAGCTGTTTTTT.

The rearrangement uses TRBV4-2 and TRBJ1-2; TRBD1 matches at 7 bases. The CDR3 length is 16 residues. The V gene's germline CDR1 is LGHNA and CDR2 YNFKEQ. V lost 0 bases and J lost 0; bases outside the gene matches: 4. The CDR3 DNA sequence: TGTGCCAGCAGCCAAGATCGGGACAGCTCTAACTATGGCTACACCTTC. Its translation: CASSQDRDSSNYGYTF.

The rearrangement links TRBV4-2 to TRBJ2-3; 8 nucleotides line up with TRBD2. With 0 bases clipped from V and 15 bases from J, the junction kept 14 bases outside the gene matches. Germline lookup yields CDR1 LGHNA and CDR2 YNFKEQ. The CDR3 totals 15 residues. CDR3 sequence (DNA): TGTGCCAGCAGCCAAGATAGGGGAGTAGCGGGGCACCGATATTTT. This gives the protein CASSQDRGVAGHRYF.

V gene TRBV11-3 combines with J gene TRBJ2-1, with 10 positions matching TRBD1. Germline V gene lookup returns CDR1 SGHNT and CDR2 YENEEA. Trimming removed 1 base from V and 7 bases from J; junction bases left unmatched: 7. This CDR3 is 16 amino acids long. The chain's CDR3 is CASSLGGTGDWNEQFF. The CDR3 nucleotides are TGTGCCAGCAGCTTAGGGGGGACAGGGGATTGGAATGAGCAGTTCTTC.

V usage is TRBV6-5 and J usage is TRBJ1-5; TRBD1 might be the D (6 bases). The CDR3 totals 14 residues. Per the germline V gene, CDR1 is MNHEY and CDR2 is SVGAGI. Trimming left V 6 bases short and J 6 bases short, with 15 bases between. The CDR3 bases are TGTGCCAGCAGCTCGGGACAAAAGGCTCAGCCCCAGCATTTT. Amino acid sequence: CASSSGQKAQPQHF.

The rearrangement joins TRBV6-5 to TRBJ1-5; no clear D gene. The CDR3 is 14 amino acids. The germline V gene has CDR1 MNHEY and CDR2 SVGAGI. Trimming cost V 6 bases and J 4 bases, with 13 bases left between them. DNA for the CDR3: TGTGCCAGCAGCCACCTTCGGGGTAATCAGCCCCAGCATTTT. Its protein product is CASSHLRGNQPQHF.

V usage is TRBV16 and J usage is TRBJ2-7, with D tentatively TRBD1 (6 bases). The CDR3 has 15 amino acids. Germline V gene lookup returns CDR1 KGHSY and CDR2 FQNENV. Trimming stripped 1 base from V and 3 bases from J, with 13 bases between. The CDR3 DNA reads TGTGCCAGCAGCCAATTCTCCCAGGGACACTACGAGCAGTACTTC. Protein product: CASSQFSQGHYEQYF.

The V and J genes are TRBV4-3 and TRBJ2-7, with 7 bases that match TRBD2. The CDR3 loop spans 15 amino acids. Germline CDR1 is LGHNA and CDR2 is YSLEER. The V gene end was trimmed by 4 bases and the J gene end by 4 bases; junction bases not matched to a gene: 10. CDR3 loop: CASSPTLAVVYEQYF. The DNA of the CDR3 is TGCGCCAGCAGCCCCACGCTAGCGGTAGTTTACGAGCAGTACTTC.

This chain's CDR3 is CASSSQGTEAFF. CDR3 nucleotide sequence: TGCGCCAGCAGCTCGCAGGGCACTGAAGCTTTCTTT. This chain uses TRBV5-1 with TRBJ1-1, with D perhaps matching TRBD1 (5 bases). Germline V gene lookup returns CDR1 SGHRS and CDR2 YFSETQ. V lost 3 bases and J lost 4, with 7 bases in between. CDR3 size: 12 residues. The full variable domain, in which reference TRBV5-1 and TRBJ1-1 provide the parts outside the CDR3, is KAGVTQTPRYLIKTRGQQVTLSCSPISGHRSVSWYQQTPGQGLQFLFEYFSETQRNKGNFPGRFSGRQFSNSRSEMNVSTLELGDSALYLCASSSQGTEAFFGQGTRLTVV.

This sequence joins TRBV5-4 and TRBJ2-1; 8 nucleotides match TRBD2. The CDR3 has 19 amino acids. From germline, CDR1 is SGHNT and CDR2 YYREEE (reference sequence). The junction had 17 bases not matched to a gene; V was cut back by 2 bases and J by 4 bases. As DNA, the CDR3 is TGTGCCAGCAGCTTATCCTTCGAAGCGGGGGCCTCCTTTTACAATGAGCAGTTCTTC. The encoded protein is CASSLSFEAGASFYNEQFF. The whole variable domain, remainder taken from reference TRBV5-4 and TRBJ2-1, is ETGVTQSPTHLIKTRGQQVTLRCSSQSGHNTVSWYQQALGQGPQFIFQYYREEENGRGNFPPRFSGLQFPNYSSELNVNALELDDSALYLCASSLSFEAGASFYNEQFFGPGTRLTVL.

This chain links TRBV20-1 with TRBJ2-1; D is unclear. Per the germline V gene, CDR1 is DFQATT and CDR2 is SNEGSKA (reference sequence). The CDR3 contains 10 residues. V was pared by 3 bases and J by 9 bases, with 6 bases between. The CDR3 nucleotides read TGCAGTGCTAGTCTTCGTGAGCAGTTCTTC. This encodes CSASLREQFF.

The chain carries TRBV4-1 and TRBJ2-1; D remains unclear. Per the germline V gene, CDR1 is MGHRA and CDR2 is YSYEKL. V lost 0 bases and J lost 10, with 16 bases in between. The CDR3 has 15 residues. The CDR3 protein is CASSQDIKGLREQFF. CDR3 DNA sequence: TGCGCCAGCAGCCAAGATATTAAAGGATTGAGGGAGCAGTTCTTC.

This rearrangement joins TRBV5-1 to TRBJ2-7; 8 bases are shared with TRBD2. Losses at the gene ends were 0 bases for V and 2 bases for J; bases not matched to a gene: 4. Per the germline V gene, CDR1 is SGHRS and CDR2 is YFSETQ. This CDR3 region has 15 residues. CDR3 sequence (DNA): TGCGCCAGCAGCTTGGGGACTAGCAAGGCCTACGAGCAGTACTTC. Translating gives CASSLGTSKAYEQYF. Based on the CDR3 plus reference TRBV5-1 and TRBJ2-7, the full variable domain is KAGVTQTPRYLIKTRGQQVTLSCSPISGHRSVSWYQQTPGQGLQFLFEYFSETQRNKGNFPGRFSGRQFSNSRSEMNVSTLELGDSALYLCASSLGTSKAYEQYFGPGTRLTVT.

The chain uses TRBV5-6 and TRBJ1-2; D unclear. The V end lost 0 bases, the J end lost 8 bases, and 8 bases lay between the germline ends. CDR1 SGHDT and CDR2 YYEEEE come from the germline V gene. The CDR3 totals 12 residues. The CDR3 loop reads CASSLDPSGYTF. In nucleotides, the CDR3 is TGTGCCAGCAGCTTGGACCCTAGCGGCTACACCTTC.

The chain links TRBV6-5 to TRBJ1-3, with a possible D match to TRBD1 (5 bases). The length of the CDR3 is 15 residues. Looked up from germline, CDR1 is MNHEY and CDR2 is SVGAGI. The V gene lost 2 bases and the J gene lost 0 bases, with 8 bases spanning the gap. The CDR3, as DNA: TGTGCCAGCAGTTACGGGGGGGTCTCTGGAAACACCATATATTTT. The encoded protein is CASSYGGVSGNTIYF.

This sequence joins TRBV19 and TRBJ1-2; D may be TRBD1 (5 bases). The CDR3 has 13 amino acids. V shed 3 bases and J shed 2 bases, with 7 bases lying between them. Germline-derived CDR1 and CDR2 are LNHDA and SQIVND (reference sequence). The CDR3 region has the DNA TGTGCCAGTAGTATCAGGGCAAACTATGGCTACACCTTC. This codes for CASSIRANYGYTF.

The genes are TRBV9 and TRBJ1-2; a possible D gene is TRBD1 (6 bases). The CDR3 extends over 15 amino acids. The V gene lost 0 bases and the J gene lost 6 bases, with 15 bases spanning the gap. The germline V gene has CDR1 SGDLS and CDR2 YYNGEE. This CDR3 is CASSVAAQGSDGYTF. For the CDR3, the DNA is TGTGCCAGCAGCGTAGCGGCACAGGGATCAGATGGCTACACCTTC.

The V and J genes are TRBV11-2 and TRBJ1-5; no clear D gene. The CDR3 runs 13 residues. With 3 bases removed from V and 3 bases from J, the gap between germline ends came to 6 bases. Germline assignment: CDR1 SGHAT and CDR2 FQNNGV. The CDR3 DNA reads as TGTGCCAGCAGCTTGGCAGACAATCAGCCCCAGCATTTT. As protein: CASSLADNQPQHF. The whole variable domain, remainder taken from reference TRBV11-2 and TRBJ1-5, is EAGVAQSPRYKIIEKRQSVAFWCNPISGHATLYWYQQILGQGPKLLIQFQNNGVVDDSQLPKDRFSAERLKGVDSTLKIQPAKLEDSAVYLCASSLADNQPQHFGDGTRLSIL.

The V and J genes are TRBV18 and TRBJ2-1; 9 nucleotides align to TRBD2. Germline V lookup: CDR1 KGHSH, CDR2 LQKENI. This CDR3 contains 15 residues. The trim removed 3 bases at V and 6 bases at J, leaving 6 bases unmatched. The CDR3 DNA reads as TGTGCCAGCTCACCCGGGACTAGCACCTTCAATGAGCAGTTCTTC. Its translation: CASSPGTSTFNEQFF.

CDR3 bases: TGTGCCAGCAGCAACGGGGGAAGCTCCTACAATGAGCAGTTCTTC. The encoded protein is CASSNGGSSYNEQFF. V and J are TRBV6-5 and TRBJ2-1; a weak D match, TRBD2 (6 bases). Germline lookup yields CDR1 MNHEY and CDR2 SVGAGI. V was trimmed by 6 bases and J by 0 bases, leaving 12 bases between them. The CDR3 contains 15 residues.

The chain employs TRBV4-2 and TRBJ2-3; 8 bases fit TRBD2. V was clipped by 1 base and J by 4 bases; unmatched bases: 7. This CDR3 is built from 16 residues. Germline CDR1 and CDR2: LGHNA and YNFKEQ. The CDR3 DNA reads TGTGCCAGCAGCCAAGTGCGGGGGGAGGGAGCAGATACGCAGTATTTT. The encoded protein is CASSQVRGEGADTQYF.